This T cell receptor beta chain is from a study of memory CD4+ T cells and cytomegalovirus serostatus. Study results and caveats: Of approximately 150 reported CMV TCRbeta sequences, about 70 were found in memory CD4+ repertoires.

The repertoire was sequenced with immunoSEQ multiplex PCR; TCRdb's copy has only in-frame clones and lacks some. The data hold some 59,000 clones, with around four fifths observed a single time. This CDR3 comprises 16 residues. Trimming cost V 5 bases and J 6 bases; bases outside gene matches: 10. The germline V gene encodes CDR1 MDHEN and CDR2 SYDVKM. Single viable CD3+CD4+CD8-CD45RO+ cells were sorted as the memory CD4+ T cells. Positive selection with CD4 microbeads enriched total CD4+ T cells. Concerning this clone itself: The antigen is undetermined.

The genes are TRBV28 and TRBJ2-7; TRBD2 matches 13 bases. The receptor was isolated from an adult in good health and CMV-seronegative. The sample taken for sequencing was memory CD4+ T cells from blood. The CDR3 sequence is CASSTPGTSGIIEQYF. The DNA of the CDR3 is TGTGCCAGCAGTACCCCCGGGACTAGCGGGATAATCGAGCAGTACTTC.